The sequence of this T cell receptor (beta chain) was determined in a study of T cell clonotyping in hematopoietic cell transplantation (dated by TCRdb to about 2021). Turning to the overall study: The study collected more than 120 blood samples from 30 to 40 consecutive transplant recipients and their related donors. Recruitment of patients was conducted between September 2015 and January 2017, and follow-up was continued until late 2020 or death. The full study reports these points: Overlap with donor repertoires was found for only a small fraction of recipient repertoires, with over 95% found to appear de novo at the given depth. Inverse Simpson Index values from donors and from recipients before transplant predicted broader TCR repertoire diversity after transplant. Recipient TCR diversity fell after transplant, with pathologically expanded clonotypes rising progressively from day 30 to day 180. Sample size was limited, and cells were not sorted, so CD4 and CD8 repertoire contributions could not be separated.

This sample's time point label indicates: 100 days after allo-HCT. Recipient blood was collected about 28 days before transplant and at days 30, 100 and 180 after transplant. Nuclei Lysis Solution was used to extract genomic DNA from fresh or cryopreserved unfractionated peripheral blood mononuclear cells. Comment on this clone: Its antigen remains unidentified. No base quality values were provided; no much bigger clone lies one nucleotide off.

The CDR3 sequence holds 16 residues, the cysteine and phenylalanine included. The read is trimmed to its CDR3 DNA, 48 bases read in frame from base 1. According to the germline V gene, CDR1 reads SGHTA and CDR2 reads FQGNSA. At the junction V is shortened by 3 bases and J by 2 bases, with 15 bases in between. TCR beta CDR3 regions were amplified from genomic DNA with the immunoSEQ assay, a bias-controlled multiplex PCR using V- and J-specific primers. A proprietary barcode and Illumina adapter sequences were added to the CDR3 amplicons in a second PCR step. An Illumina MiSeq instrument was used to sequence the CDR3 libraries. Regarding the original processing steps: immunoSEQ Analyzer 3.0 was used for export and quality control, with R Bioconductor and Immunarch used for downstream analyses. Only productive rearrangements within the normalized downsampled data set were used in the calculation of repertoire metrics. Pathologically expanded clonotypes were defined as those larger than 5 templates in the normalized cohort. The Inverse Simpson Index was used to measure repertoire diversity. The non-normalized data set was used for CMV-specificity analyses so that all clonotypes could be captured. As stored in TCRdb, this immuneACCESS dataset retains in-frame rearrangements with V and J assigned. A fraction of the clones does not appear; measured against another copy, unresolved V genes explain less than half of the discrepancy, and the remainder lacks a known reason. V and J calls plus clone size are reproduced from that table; the DNA served to infer D and trimming. The sample table records roughly 10,000 clones; approximately 96% of these occur just once. Jointly, the top ten make up 2% to 2.5% of the sample.

The sequence derives from a male patient between 60 and 69 years old who had an allogeneic stem cell transplant from a related donor, so the T cells may come from the graft donor. Some clones in this sample may be carry-over from other donors' samples. The chain is made from TRBV7-2 and TRBJ2-3; no D gene can be assigned with confidence. Here the sequenced sample was peripheral blood mononuclear cells, taken 100 days after allogeneic stem cell transplant. For the CDR3, the sequence is CASSLRDPPTTDTQYF. The sequenced DNA is TGTGCCAGCAGCTTGAGAGATCCCCCCACCACAGATACGCAGTATTTT.